This is a list of T cell receptor beta chains from one sample in a study of shared clonotypes between healthy human individuals. Assay used: immunoSEQ multiplex PCR; TCRdb lists only in-frame clones, some missing. The sample includes some 1.1 million clones, roughly 77% of them seen just once. The sequencing input was memory CD4+ T cells from PBMCs. All receptors derive from a man between 18 and 29 years old in good health. Some clones in this sample may be carry-over from other donors' samples. Each CDR3 is given without its conserved first and last residue.

j_call	v_call	cdr3_aa
TRBJ1-2	TRBV19	ASSEQEYGYT
TRBJ1-5	TRBV28	ASSLPQAGGGVYTPQH
TRBJ2-5	TRBV7-2	ASSLTPETQY
TRBJ1-3	TRBV7-2	ASSSNHLNTIY
TRBJ1-1	TRBV10-3	AISSFGRDTEAF
TRBJ1-5	TRBV6-1	ASTIRQGSNQPQH
TRBJ2-1	TRBV28	ASSSPGRRSQGEQF
TRBJ2-3	TRBV5-1	ASRTQGIVDTQY
TRBJ1-4	TRBV28	ASIEGGANEKLF
TRBJ2-1	TRBV6-6	ASSLIAGGIDEQF
TRBJ2-6	TRBV11-2	ASSLIQGTGANVLT
TRBJ2-3	TRBV2	ASSEDRGRTDTQY
TRBJ2-7	TRBV11-3	ASSLAAGTHEQY
TRBJ2-7	TRBV30	AWSSSWEQY
TRBJ2-1	TRBV11-1	ASSLVAGDYNEQF
TRBJ2-4	TRBV5-1	ASSQSGTSGRDLNIQY
TRBJ2-7	TRBV7-8	ASSSPLLGSEQY
TRBJ2-5	TRBV6-5	ASSYTVQFQETQY
TRBJ2-1	TRBV28	ASSSNEQF
TRBJ2-5	TRBV9	ASSDSGRETQY
TRBJ2-1	TRBV5-4	ASTLAGGPNEQF
TRBJ2-7	TRBV29-1	SVASSYEQY
TRBJ2-1	TRBV9	ASSPVGTSGYYNEQF
TRBJ1-2	TRBV27	ASSPTQGFYGYT
TRBJ2-3	TRBV19	ASKARGRGDTQY
TRBJ2-7	TRBV28	ASSSSGSKYEQY
TRBJ2-7	TRBV13	ASSLRGSVSYEQY
TRBJ2-5	TRBV18	ASSSTSGYQETQY
TRBJ2-1	TRBV19	ASSPGTSHFFRTYNEQF
TRBJ2-3	TRBV11-2	ASSFGEGNFGRTDTQY
TRBJ2-2	TRBV7-7	ASSLNPGNTGELF
TRBJ2-5	TRBV5-4	ASSLAGGDTQETQY
TRBJ2-5	TRBV9	ASSVGTGEETQY
TRBJ1-2	TRBV7-2	ASSSRQGAYGYT
TRBJ2-7	TRBV7-9	ASSVKSGVGSYEQY
TRBJ2-7	TRBV6-1	ASSLRTGLGEQY
TRBJ2-7	TRBV2	ASNLGGWQSYEQY
TRBJ2-5	TRBV29-1	SGGRETQY
TRBJ2-5	TRBV30	AFSTGLARTPMQETQY
TRBJ2-5	TRBV6-5	ASSYATQETQY